Presented here are 21 T cell receptor beta chains from one specimen sequenced in a study of read filtering for tumor transcriptome and immune sequencing. This library used around 400 ng RNA and molecular barcoded adaptors spanning alpha/delta and beta/gamma chains. TCRdb ran MiXCR on the reads and lists one entry per CDR3 protein. The table lists around 65,000 distinct CDR3 sequences, around 20% of them singletons. Sequencing was performed on a population of CD138-negative cells sorted from bone marrow. The receptors here all came from a donor at least 40 years old with multiple myeloma.

This clonotype has more than one count but fewer than ten. The chain is built from TRBV7-9 and TRBJ2-5; D is uncertain. The V end lost 1 base, the J end lost 1 base, and 10 bases lay between the germline ends. In germline, CDR1 is SEHNR, CDR2 FQNEAQ (reference sequence). This CDR3 is 15 amino acids long. The CDR3 is CASSLESTAQETQYF. Here the CDR3 DNA reads TGTGCCAGCAGCTTAGAGTCGACTGCCCAAGAGACCCAGTACTTC.

As regards this clonotype: This could be a read error, since a much larger clone is one nucleotide away. The chain links TRBV28 to TRBJ2-7, with 7 bases that match TRBD2. In germline, CDR1 is MDHEN, CDR2 SYDVKM. This CDR3 is 14 amino acids long. The CDR3, as DNA: TGTGCCAGCAATTTAGCGGGCCTTCACTACGAGCAGTACTTC. This gives the protein CASNLAGLHYEQYF.

This clonotype appeared many times. The chain links TRBV28 to TRBJ1-4, with D unresolved. The germline V and J ends were trimmed by 7 bases and 0 bases, with 9 bases remaining between them. The CDR3 length is 14 residues. The germline V gene encodes CDR1 MDHEN and CDR2 SYDVKM. This CDR3 is CASNQVATNEKLFF. The CDR3, as DNA: TGTGCCAGCAACCAAGTTGCAACTAATGAAAAACTGTTTTTT.

At least ten counts were recorded for this clonotype. J is TRBJ1-5 and V is TRBV5-1; 8 positions match TRBD1. The V and J ends lost 4 bases and 5 bases, in that order; junction bases with no gene match: 5. CDR1 is SGHRS and CDR2 is YFSETQ in the germline V gene. The CDR3 runs 14 residues. The CDR3 coding sequence is TGCGCCAGCAGCCTCCGGACAGGGCATCAGCCCCAGCATTTT. As protein: CASSLRTGHQPQHF. Full variable domain (missing parts from reference TRBV5-1 and TRBJ1-5): KAGVTQTPRYLIKTRGQQVTLSCSPISGHRSVSWYQQTPGQGLQFLFEYFSETQRNKGNFPGRFSGRQFSNSRSEMNVSTLELGDSALYLCASSLRTGHQPQHFGDGTRLSIL.

This clonotype qualifies as medium-sized (0.01 to 0.1%). V is TRBV7-3 and J is TRBJ2-1; D is unclear. Trimming left V 2 bases short and J 4 bases short, with 12 bases between. The length of the CDR3 is 15 residues. Germline CDR1 reads SGHTA; CDR2 reads FQGTGA. CDR3 in amino acids: CASSLLASQYNEQFF. In DNA, the CDR3 is TGTGCCAGCAGCTTATTGGCTAGTCAATACAATGAGCAGTTCTTC.

This clonotype appeared a single time. V usage is TRBV7-3 and J usage is TRBJ1-4, with 9 bases that match TRBD1. The CDR3 sequence is 19 residues long. V lost 5 bases to trimming and J lost 4 bases; unmatched junction nucleotides: 17. Germline V CDR1 and CDR2: SGHTA, FQGTGA. The CDR3: CASSLRQGEIYNSNEKLFF. CDR3 coding DNA: TGTGCCAGCAGCCTACGACAGGGGGAAATTTACAATAGTAATGAAAAACTGTTTTTT.

This clonotype was found a few times. V is TRBV2 and J is TRBJ1-5; tentatively, D is TRBD1 (6 bases). Germline CDR1 is SNHLY and CDR2 is FYNNEI. The V gene lost 9 bases and the J gene lost 2 bases, with 17 bases spanning the gap. The CDR3 has 15 residues. Here the CDR3 reads CARPPRTEGNQPQHF. Written as DNA, the CDR3 is TGTGCCAGACCCCCTCGGACAGAGGGCAATCAGCCCCAGCATTTT.

This clonotype showed up just once. This sequence joins TRBV5-4 and TRBJ2-1; D may match TRBD1 or TRBD2 (5 bases each). Looked up from germline, CDR1 is SGHNT and CDR2 is YYREEE (reference sequence). V lost 0 bases and J 5 bases, leaving 15 bases between the germline ends. The CDR3 runs 16 residues. The CDR3 nucleotides are TGTGCCAGCAGCTTGGGGGGACGGAGCCCACACAATGAGCAGTTCTTC. This sequence encodes CASSLGGRSPHNEQFF.

This clonotype has a count of ten or more. This chain connects TRBV20-1 to TRBJ1-5; TRBD1 might be the D (5 bases). The V and J ends lost 4 bases and 6 bases respectively, with 13 bases between them. CDR1 and CDR2 from the germline V gene are DFQATT and SNEGSKA (reference sequence). The CDR3 contains 13 residues. The CDR3 reads CSANSPGIQPQHF. CDR3 DNA sequence: TGCAGTGCTAACAGCCCAGGGATTCAGCCCCAGCATTTT.

This clonotype was counted at least ten times. This rearrangement joins TRBV5-1 to TRBJ2-7; 8 bases are a match to TRBD1. Germline loops: CDR1 SGHRS, CDR2 YFSETQ. V lost 1 base to trimming and J lost 6 bases; unmatched junction nucleotides: 6. This CDR3 comprises 14 residues. DNA for the CDR3: TGCGCCAGCAGCTTGCGGACAGGGAATTCCGAGCAGTACTTC. Translated, it gives CASSLRTGNSEQYF.

With regard to this clonotype: A read error may produce the germline difference seen at one junction end. The rearrangement uses TRBV28 and TRBJ2-5, with D possibly being TRBD2 (6 bases). Germline V gives CDR1 MDHEN, CDR2 SYDVKM. The CDR3 length is 12 residues. CDR3 nucleotide sequence: TGTGCCAGCAGCGGGGGTCGGGAGACCCAGTGCTTC. Translated, it gives CASSGGRETQCF.

This clonotype was observed at least ten times. Sequence at one end of the junction differs from germline and may be a read error. The chain is built from TRBV7-2 and TRBJ2-2, with 9 bases lining up with TRBD1. Germline CDR1 and CDR2: SGHTA and FQGNSA. The CDR3 is made up of 14 amino acids. CDR3 amino acids: CASSLDRGTGELFF. The CDR3 bases are TGTGCCAGCAGTTTAGACAGGGGGACCGGGGAGCTGTTTTTT.

This clonotype was observed many times. At one of its ends the junction is not consistent with the germline gene, which may arise from a read error. The chain is built from TRBV4-1 and TRBJ1-5; 9 positions agree with TRBD1. Germline loops: CDR1 MGHRA, CDR2 YSYEKL. This CDR3 region has 15 residues. In DNA form, the CDR3 reads TGCGCCAGCAGCGAAGACAGGGGGTTCGATCAGCCCCAGCATTTT. Protein sequence: CASSEDRGFDQPQHF.

This clonotype was observed at least ten times. The V and J genes are TRBV23-1 and TRBJ2-1; perhaps TRBD2 as D (6 bases). TRBV23-1 has ORF status, its function being uncertain. V gave up 3 bases and J gave up 9 bases, with 18 bases separating them. CDR3 length: 15 residues. DNA for the CDR3: TGCGCCAGCAGTCATCCGGGGGTGGGAGCCGGTGAGCAGTTCTTC. This encodes CASSHPGVGAGEQFF.

This clonotype was seen ten or more times. V is TRBV10-2 and J is TRBJ1-2; 12 positions agree with TRBD1. Germline CDR1 WSHSY, CDR2 SAAADI. The CDR3 loop spans 15 amino acids. Trimming removed 5 bases from V and 4 bases from J; junction bases left unmatched: 5. The CDR3 here is CASSPRDRGLYGYTF. CDR3 sequence (DNA): TGCGCCAGCAGTCCCCGGGACAGGGGGCTCTATGGCTACACCTTC.

This clonotype was seen many times. This rearrangement joins TRBV11-2 to TRBJ2-1; 9 bases line up with TRBD2. This CDR3 is 16 amino acids long. V lost 4 bases, J lost 10 bases, and 14 bases stayed unmatched. Germline V gene data show CDR1 as SGHAT and CDR2 as FQNNGV. CDR3 coding DNA: TGTGCCAGCAGCTCAATAGCTGCGGGGGGGCCGAGGGAGCAGTTCTTC. Translated, it gives CASSSIAAGGPREQFF.

This clonotype was counted many times. The gene calls are TRBV29-1 and TRBJ2-2, with 10 bases fitting TRBD2. After removal of 5 bases from V and 0 bases from J, the junction contained 3 bases not matched to a gene. Germline loops: CDR1 SQVTM, CDR2 ANQGSEA. The CDR3 loop spans 15 amino acids. CDR3 region: CSVSSGSSNTGELFF. The CDR3, as DNA: TGCAGCGTTTCTAGCGGGAGCTCGAACACCGGGGAGCTGTTTTTT.

This clonotype was counted ten times or more. The J gene is TRBJ2-1, the V gene TRBV5-1, with TRBD2 as a possible D gene (5 bases). In germline, CDR1 is SGHRS, CDR2 YFSETQ. Deletions cut 4 bases from V and 7 bases from J, with 21 bases between. This CDR3 is 16 amino acids long. CDR3 sequence (DNA): TGCGCCAGCAGCATATCCGGGATGGTGTCTGTGAATGAGCAGTTCTTC. Amino acid sequence: CASSISGMVSVNEQFF. The full variable domain, completed using reference TRBV5-1 and TRBJ2-1, is KAGVTQTPRYLIKTRGQQVTLSCSPISGHRSVSWYQQTPGQGLQFLFEYFSETQRNKGNFPGRFSGRQFSNSRSEMNVSTLELGDSALYLCASSISGMVSVNEQFFGPGTRLTVL.

This clonotype showed up just once. This clone may be a read error of a much larger clone one base away. The rearrangement joins TRBV6-6 to TRBJ2-7; TRBD1 matches at 10 bases. There are 16 residues in the CDR3. V lost 5 bases and J lost 0; bases outside the gene matches: 7. Germline assignment: CDR1 MNHNY and CDR2 SVGAGI (reference sequence). CDR3 in DNA: TGTGCCAGCAGTCCCTCGGACAGGGGGTGCTCCTACGAGCAGTACTTC. It translates to CASSPSDRGCSYEQYF.

This clonotype was detected many times. The chain couples TRBV7-9 to TRBJ2-1, with D possibly being TRBD1 (6 bases). CDR1 and CDR2 from the germline V gene are SEHNR and FQNEAQ (reference sequence). The CDR3 is 14 residues long. Between the trimmed V and J ends, which lost 7 bases and 5 bases, there was a span of 15 bases. CDR3 in DNA: TGTGCCAGCAACCTTGGCAGGGGCAACAATGAGCAGTTCTTC. Translating gives CASNLGRGNNEQFF.

This clonotype has ten or more counts. V is TRBV7-2 and J is TRBJ2-5; D gene unclear. The V gene's germline CDR1 is SGHTA and CDR2 FQGNSA. The CDR3 loop spans 13 amino acids. V was clipped by 4 bases and J by 2 bases, with 8 bases between them. The CDR3 DNA reads TGTGCCAGCAGCTGGAGACTGCAAGAGACCCAGTACTTC. Translation: CASSWRLQETQYF.